This record concerns one T cell receptor (beta chain) sequence. The sample is drawn from a study of blood T cell repertoires in COVID-19. The protocol was immunoSEQ multiplex PCR, while the TCRdb copy is restricted to in-frame clones and leaves out a portion. The sample records around 250,000 clones, 70% to 90% being singletons. The length of the CDR3 is 17 residues. V shed 6 bases, J shed 0 bases, and the junction held 13 bases outside the gene matches. CDR1 is MNHEY, CDR2 SMNVEV, per germline (reference sequence). For recovered donors of Cohort 3, there were two negative PCRs, clearance, or symptom resolution.

J is TRBJ1-1 and V is TRBV27; 7 positions match TRBD1. The sample was PBMCs or T cells enriched from blood (not recorded which). The sequence was obtained from a woman between 50 and 59 years old who had recovered from COVID-19. This chain's CDR3 is CASSPGQWRGVNTEAFF. The CDR3 DNA sequence: TGTGCCAGCAGCCCGGGACAGTGGAGGGGAGTGAACACTGAAGCTTTCTTT.